One and the same sample provided the 9 T cell receptor beta chains below, sequenced in a study of T cell repertoires in cytomegalovirus infection. TCRdb re-analysed the reads in MiXCR, keeping a single row per CDR3 protein. Among around 710,000 distinct CDR3 sequences listed, almost 30% were seen once. These receptors are not linked to any known antigen. The sequencing here drew on cultured CD8+ T cells from PBMCs, taken from culture after CMV antigen stimulation. These receptors originate from a human donor in good health (CMV status not recorded). Some clones in this sample may be carry-over from other donors' samples.

This clonotype was recorded a few times. V and J are TRBV12-3 or TRBV12-4 and TRBJ2-3; 10 nucleotides match TRBD2. The CDR3 totals 15 residues. V shed 5 bases, J shed 7 bases, and the junction held 9 bases outside the gene matches. The CDR3 nucleotides read TGTGCCAGCAGTCTGACTAGCGGGTCCCTACATACGCAGTATTTT. This sequence encodes CASSLTSGSLHTQYF.

This clonotype showed up just a few times. The chain joins TRBV15 to TRBJ2-1, with TRBD2 matching 10 bases. The CDR3 spans 15 residues. V was clipped by 4 bases and J by 8 bases; unmatched bases: 8. CDR1 is LNHNV and CDR2 is YYDKDF in the germline V gene (reference sequence). In DNA form, the CDR3 reads TGTGCCACCAGCAAACAGCGGGGGGGCCGAGATGAGCAGTTCTTC. This encodes CATSKQRGGRDEQFF.

A note on this clonotype: The junction shows a germline mismatch at one end, possibly a read error. The chain carries TRBV7-3 and TRBJ1-6, with 11 bases lining up with TRBD1. Germline assignment: CDR1 SGHTA and CDR2 FQGTGA. The CDR3 contains 15 residues. The CDR3 region has the DNA TGTGTCAGCAGCGCGGACAGGGGGCCGCGATCACCCCTCCACTTT. This gives the protein CVSSADRGPRSPLHF.

V is TRBV6-2 or TRBV6-3 and J is TRBJ2-7; no definite D call. Trimming cost V 4 bases and J 7 bases, with 5 bases left between them. Germline V gene data show CDR1 as MNHEY and CDR2 as SVGEGT. The CDR3 runs to 10 residues. Here the CDR3 DNA reads TGTGCCAGCAGTTCGAAAGAGCAGTACGTC. This gives the protein CASSSKEQYV.

This clonotype was detected only a few times. The chain combines TRBV6-5 with TRBJ1-2; 8 nucleotides align to TRBD1. Germline-derived CDR1 and CDR2 are MNHEY and SVGAGI. V lost 0 bases, J lost 5 bases, and 14 bases stayed unmatched. This CDR3 comprises 18 residues. The CDR3 is CASSYSPTLDRVGYGYTF. The CDR3 DNA reads TGTGCCAGCAGTTACTCGCCTACCCTGGACAGGGTAGGGTATGGCTACACCTTC.

J is TRBJ1-3 and V is TRBV6-8; unclear D gene. CDR3 size: 14 residues. The ends were cut back, 6 bases at V and 0 bases at J, with 9 bases in the middle. Germline V CDR1 and CDR2: MNHGY, SAAAGT. The CDR3 protein is CASSTELSGNTIYF. As DNA, the CDR3 is TGTGCCAGCAGCACAGAGCTCTCTGGAAACACCATATATTTT.

This clonotype was detected a few times. The rearrangement joins TRBV7-9 to TRBJ2-7, with D possibly matching TRBD1 (6 bases). V lost 5 bases to trimming and J lost 3 bases, with 14 bases between them. CDR3 length equals 14 residues. Germline V CDR1 and CDR2: SEHNR, FQNEAQ (reference sequence). The CDR3 coding sequence is TGTGCCAGCAGCCTCCGGGACACTAACTACGAGCAGTACGTC. Its protein is CASSLRDTNYEQYV.

V gene TRBV6-1 combines with J gene TRBJ2-5; D remains ambiguous. The CDR3 consists of 14 residues. With 3 bases removed from V and 0 bases from J, the gap between germline ends came to 8 bases. The germline V gene has CDR1 MNHNS and CDR2 SASEGT. CDR3 in DNA: TGTGCCAGCAGTGACGACACTTACCAAGAGACCCAGTACTTC. It yields the protein CASSDDTYQETQYF.

This rearrangement joins TRBV7-9 to TRBJ2-1; D gene ambiguous. This CDR3 comprises 12 residues. V dropped 2 bases and J dropped 10 bases, with 9 bases sitting between them. Germline V lookup: CDR1 SEHNR, CDR2 FQNEAQ (reference sequence). In nucleotides, the CDR3 is TGTGCCAGCAGCTTAAAGTTTGGGGAGCAGTTCTTC. This encodes CASSLKFGEQFF.